The 11 T cell receptor beta chains reported below all come from one sample, sequenced in a study of T cell responses to AZD1222 COVID-19 vaccine. TCRdb keeps only in-frame clones here, not all; method: immunoSEQ multiplex PCR. This sample carries about 130,000 clones, 90% of them seen once, and the ten largest clones take around 4.5%. The sample in question was peripheral blood, obtained on day 0 of MenACWY control vaccination. The receptors stem from an adult in good health.

The chain recombines TRBV7-6 with TRBJ2-3, with TRBD2 identical over 9 bases. Germline-derived CDR1 and CDR2 are SGHVS and FNYEAQ. Unmatched junction bases numbered 13, after V lost 4 bases and J lost 5 bases. The CDR3 is made up of 17 amino acids. The CDR3 sequence is CASSSPLAGASGDTQYF. The CDR3 nucleotides are TGTGCCAGCAGCTCACCCTTAGCGGGAGCTTCTGGAGATACGCAGTATTTT.

The chain couples TRBV5-4 to TRBJ2-3, with 8 bases matching TRBD2. This CDR3 is 17 amino acids long. Trimming cost V 0 bases and J 3 bases; bases outside gene matches: 9. Germline V gene lookup returns CDR1 SGHNT and CDR2 YYREEE (reference sequence). CDR3 loop: CASSLEVAGITTDTQYF. The CDR3 DNA follows: TGTGCCAGCAGCTTGGAGGTAGCGGGAATTACGACAGATACGCAGTATTTT.

The rearrangement joins TRBV27 to TRBJ2-3; D not certain. The germline V gene encodes CDR1 MNHEY and CDR2 SMNVEV (reference sequence). Trimming pared 4 bases from V and 2 bases from J, leaving 10 bases between. The CDR3 contains 14 residues. The CDR3 loop reads CASSWSEYTDTQYF. As DNA, the CDR3 is TGTGCCAGCAGTTGGTCGGAGTACACAGATACGCAGTATTTT.

V gene TRBV19 combines with J gene TRBJ2-6, with D uncertain. The CDR3 is made up of 15 amino acids. The V and J ends lost 3 bases and 0 bases respectively, with 6 bases between them. CDR1 LNHDA and CDR2 SQIVND come from the germline V gene (reference sequence). The CDR3 DNA reads as TGTGCCAGTAGTATTGCTCTCTCTGGGGCCAACGTCCTGACTTTC. Translated: CASSIALSGANVLTF.

The chain carries TRBV25-1 and TRBJ2-5; 10 bases map to TRBD1. The trim removed 3 bases at V and 7 bases at J, leaving 11 bases unmatched. The CDR3 totals 16 residues. Germline CDR1 reads MGHDK; CDR2 reads SYGVNS. CDR3 nucleotides: TGTGCCAGCAGTGACCCCGGGACAGGGGCCTTTCGGACCCAGTACTTC. This sequence encodes CASSDPGTGAFRTQYF. Based on the CDR3 plus reference TRBV25-1 and TRBJ2-5, the full variable domain is EADIYQTPRYLVIGTGKKITLECSQTMGHDKMYWYQQDPGMELHLIHYSYGVNSTEKGDLSSESTVSRIRTEHFPLTLESARPSHTSQYLCASSDPGTGAFRTQYFGPGTRLLVL.

The V and J genes are TRBV5-5 and TRBJ1-5, with D hard to call. This CDR3 is 16 amino acids long. The V end lost 0 bases, the J end lost 2 bases, and 12 bases lay between the germline ends. Germline V CDR1 and CDR2: SGHKS, YYEKEE (reference sequence). In nucleotides, the CDR3 is TGTGCCAGCAGCTTGGATCTGGGCCTTGGCAATCAGCCCCAGCATTTT. Protein product: CASSLDLGLGNQPQHF.

The V gene is TRBV28, the J gene TRBJ1-5; a weak D match, TRBD1 (5 bases). The germline V gene encodes CDR1 MDHEN and CDR2 SYDVKM. Trimming shortened V by 6 bases and J by 3 bases, and 27 bases separated the two germline ends. The CDR3 loop spans 19 amino acids. CDR3 in amino acids: CASSRSEGNTLPNNQPQHF. As DNA, the CDR3 is TGTGCCAGCAGCCGATCTGAGGGGAATACACTTCCCAACAATCAGCCCCAGCATTTT. The variable domain in full, completed from reference TRBV28 and TRBJ1-5, reads DVKVTQSSRYLVKRTGEKVFLECVQDMDHENMFWYRQDPGLGLRLIYFSYDVKMKEKGDIPEGYSVSREKKERFSLILESASTNQTSMYLCASSRSEGNTLPNNQPQHFGDGTRLSIL.

V is TRBV28 and J is TRBJ2-7; TRBD1 matches at 8 bases. Germline CDR1 and CDR2: MDHEN and SYDVKM. Trimming at V came to 6 bases and at J to 2 bases, leaving 9 bases not matched to a gene. The CDR3 sequence is 15 residues long. The CDR3 here is CASSLRGRSPYEQYV. The DNA of the CDR3 is TGTGCCAGCAGCCTCAGGGGGCGTTCCCCCTACGAGCAGTACGTC.

CDR3: CASSARGTGTGELFF. CDR3 DNA sequence: TGTGCCAGCAGTGCCCGGGGGACAGGGACCGGGGAGCTGTTTTTT. J is TRBJ2-2 and V is TRBV6-2 or TRBV6-3; TRBD1 aligns across 9 bases. The length of the CDR3 is 15 residues. The germline gives CDR1 MNHEY, CDR2 SVGEGT. With V trimmed by 5 bases and J by 5 bases, 6 bases remained unmatched.

A single count supports this clone. The V call is TRBV9, the J call TRBJ1-2; TRBD1 agrees at 12 bases. Germline V gives CDR1 SGDLS, CDR2 YYNGEE. V lost 3 bases, J lost 7 bases, and 7 bases stayed unmatched. CDR3 length: 15 residues. CDR3 sequence (DNA): TGTGCCAGCAGCGGACCGGGACAGGGGGCGCTTGGCTACACCTTC. Amino acid sequence: CASSGPGQGALGYTF.

The rearrangement joins TRBV19 to TRBJ2-2, with 7 bases identical to TRBD1. This CDR3 is 15 amino acids long. V was clipped by 7 bases and J by 2 bases; unmatched bases: 7. Germline CDR1 reads LNHDA; CDR2 reads SQIVND (reference sequence). CDR3 nucleotides: TGTGCCAGTACCCCACAGGGGCCCAACACCGGGGAGCTGTTTTTT. Translating gives CASTPQGPNTGELFF.